These 17 T cell receptor beta chains share one sample of origin, sequenced in a study of T cell responses to AZD1222 COVID-19 vaccine. Sequenced by immunoSEQ multiplex PCR; TCRdb stores in-frame clones only, minus some. The sample includes about 120,000 clones, about 90% of them seen just once. The sample consisted of peripheral blood, taken on day 0 of MenACWY control vaccination. The receptors were sampled from an adult in good health.

This clone was picked up one time. The J gene is TRBJ2-5, the V gene TRBV25-1; possibly TRBD1 for D (8 bases). Germline CDR1 and CDR2: MGHDK and SYGVNS. The ends were cut back, 6 bases at V and 5 bases at J, with 16 bases in the middle. This CDR3 contains 14 residues. CDR3 sequence reads: CASRATGGGETQYF. In DNA form, the CDR3 reads TGTGCCAGCAGGGCCACAGGGGGAGGGGAGACCCAGTACTTC.

V is TRBV25-1 and J is TRBJ1-2; possibly TRBD1 for D (5 bases). The V and J ends lost 2 bases and 3 bases respectively, with 10 bases between them. Germline V lookup: CDR1 MGHDK, CDR2 SYGVNS. This CDR3 comprises 14 residues. The CDR3 DNA sequence: TGTGCCAGCAGTGAACAGGGCCTCTACTATGGCTACACCTTC. Protein sequence: CASSEQGLYYGYTF.

The CDR3 loop is CASRPADRSSYEQYF. The CDR3 region has the DNA TGTGCCAGCCGCCCTGCGGACAGGAGCTCCTACGAGCAGTACTTC. The chain uses TRBV11-2 and TRBJ2-7, with 7 nucleotides matching TRBD1. Germline lookup yields CDR1 SGHAT and CDR2 FQNNGV. The J segment lost 0 bases and the V segment lost 8 bases, leaving 10 bases of the junction unmatched. The CDR3 is 15 amino acids.

By its share, this clone is medium-sized. The chain carries TRBV25-1 and TRBJ2-1, with 13 bases that match TRBD2. CDR1 MGHDK and CDR2 SYGVNS come from the germline V gene. V lost 6 bases, J lost 4 bases, and 6 bases stayed unmatched. The CDR3 has 16 amino acids. The CDR3 DNA is TGTGCCAGCAGCCCGATGGGACTAGCGGGGTACAATGAGCAGTTCTTC. This encodes CASSPMGLAGYNEQFF.

The chain uses TRBV7-8 and TRBJ1-6; D gene unclear. The length of the CDR3 is 13 residues. Trimming pared 5 bases from V and 6 bases from J, leaving 8 bases between. Per the germline V gene, CDR1 is SGHVS and CDR2 is FQNEAQ. CDR3 loop: CASSPAPNSPLHF. CDR3 DNA: TGTGCCAGCAGCCCAGCGCCTAATTCACCCCTCCACTTT.

V usage is TRBV7-6 and J usage is TRBJ2-6, with D perhaps matching TRBD1 (6 bases). The CDR3 sequence is 16 residues long. V shed 5 bases and J shed 2 bases, with 13 bases lying between them. The germline V gene encodes CDR1 SGHVS and CDR2 FNYEAQ. The CDR3 coding sequence is TGTGCCAGCAGCACCGCCCCAGGGGCTGGGGCCAACGTCCTGACTTTC. Residues: CASSTAPGAGANVLTF.

The chain joins TRBV5-4 to TRBJ2-2; TRBD2 is a possible D gene (6 bases). The CDR3 is 15 residues long. Between the trimmed V and J ends, which lost 3 bases and 4 bases, there was a span of 13 bases. Germline CDR1 is SGHNT and CDR2 is YYREEE (reference sequence). CDR3: CASSYASVTTGELFF. The CDR3 DNA follows: TGTGCCAGCAGCTACGCTAGCGTTACCACCGGGGAGCTGTTTTTT.

The chain uses TRBV30 and TRBJ1-4; D perhaps matches TRBD1 (6 bases). The germline CDR1 and CDR2 sequences are GTSNPN and SVGIG (reference sequence). The CDR3 length is 14 residues. V lost 4 bases to trimming and J lost 8 bases, with 17 bases between them. The CDR3 region is CAWTQGGRREKLFF. DNA of the CDR3: TGTGCCTGGACCCAAGGGGGGAGGCGGGAAAAACTGTTTTTT.

The rearrangement links TRBV6-5 to TRBJ2-5; TRBD2 is a possible D gene (6 bases). Trimming took 8 bases from V and 1 from J, leaving 17 bases between them. Germline CDR1 is MNHEY and CDR2 is SVGAGI. The CDR3 length is 15 residues. This chain's CDR3 is CASWAPGGSQETQYF. The CDR3 coding sequence is TGTGCCAGCTGGGCTCCAGGAGGGTCCCAAGAGACCCAGTACTTC.

The rearrangement uses TRBV11-2 and TRBJ2-1, with D uncertain. V lost 1 base and J 3 bases, leaving 10 bases between the germline ends. Germline V CDR1 and CDR2: SGHAT, FQNNGV. This CDR3 has 15 amino acids. CDR3 DNA sequence: TGTGCCAGCAGCTTAGGGAGTTTAGGCTACAATGAGCAGTTCTTC. It is translated as CASSLGSLGYNEQFF. Full variable domain (missing parts from reference TRBV11-2 and TRBJ2-1): EAGVAQSPRYKIIEKRQSVAFWCNPISGHATLYWYQQILGQGPKLLIQFQNNGVVDDSQLPKDRFSAERLKGVDSTLKIQPAKLEDSAVYLCASSLGSLGYNEQFFGPGTRLTVL.

Written as DNA, the CDR3 is TGTGCCAGCAGAGGGACTAGCGGGAGTGTCTACGAGCAGTACTTC. Protein: CASRGTSGSVYEQYF. The V call is TRBV6-6, the J call TRBJ2-7; 14 nucleotides match TRBD2. The junction had 4 bases not matched to a gene; V was cut back by 6 bases and J by 3 bases. The germline CDR1 and CDR2 sequences are MNHNY and SVGAGI (reference sequence). The CDR3 loop spans 15 amino acids.

CDR3 region: CASKGQREGYNEQFF. CDR3 coding DNA: TGTGCCAGCAAGGGTCAACGGGAGGGCTACAATGAGCAGTTCTTC. The V call is TRBV2, the J call TRBJ2-1; 8 nucleotides agree with TRBD2. Per the germline V gene, CDR1 is SNHLY and CDR2 is FYNNEI. The CDR3 has 15 amino acids. With V trimmed by 7 bases and J by 3 bases, 8 bases remained unmatched.

The chain links TRBV11-2 to TRBJ1-6; D gene uncertain. The germline V gene has CDR1 SGHAT and CDR2 FQNNGV. The CDR3 length is 15 residues. The germline V and J ends were trimmed by 3 bases and 6 bases, with 12 bases remaining between them. The DNA of the CDR3 is TGTGCCAGCAGCTTGCGGGGAGAAGGTAATTCACCCCTCCACTTT. It is translated as CASSLRGEGNSPLHF.

V usage is TRBV9 and J usage is TRBJ2-1; D is possibly TRBD1 (5 bases). Germline V lookup: CDR1 SGDLS, CDR2 YYNGEE. Trimming took off 5 bases at V and 7 bases at J, with 16 bases between the two ends. This CDR3 spans 14 amino acids. The CDR3 DNA reads as TGTGCCAGCAGTCAAGTTTCTGGACAAAATGAGCAGTTCTTC. Its translation is CASSQVSGQNEQFF.

A word on this clone: Additional DNA sequences in this sample encode the identical CDR3. V usage is TRBV30 and J usage is TRBJ1-5; possible D gene TRBD1, 5 bases. The CDR3 runs 14 residues. The ends were cut back, 3 bases at V and 2 bases at J, with 11 bases in the middle. Germline V gives CDR1 GTSNPN, CDR2 SVGIG (reference sequence). CDR3 region: CAWSVGVGNQPQHF. CDR3 DNA: TGTGCCTGGAGCGTGGGGGTTGGCAATCAGCCCCAGCATTTT.

This chain connects TRBV13 to TRBJ2-3; TRBD1 agrees at 8 bases. V gave up 3 bases and J gave up 1 base; unmatched junction bases: 0. From germline, CDR1 is PRHDT and CDR2 FYEKMQ (reference sequence). CDR3 length: 14 amino acids. DNA for the CDR3: TGTGCCAGCAGCTTCAGGGGGCGCACAGATACGCAGTATTTT. It translates to CASSFRGRTDTQYF. The full variable domain, with the rest looked up from reference TRBV13 and TRBJ2-3, is AAGVIQSPRHLIKEKRETATLKCYPIPRHDTVYWYQQGPGQDPQFLISFYEKMQSDKGSIPDRFSAQQFSDYHSELNMSSLELGDSALYFCASSFRGRTDTQYFGPGTRLTVL.

The chain combines TRBV28 with TRBJ2-7; possible D gene TRBD1, 6 bases. The CDR3 is 13 residues long. Per the germline V gene, CDR1 is MDHEN and CDR2 is SYDVKM. CDR3 sequence: CGSRGHPREEQYF. The CDR3 nucleotides read TGTGGCAGTCGGGGACACCCTAGAGAGGAGCAGTACTTC.